One and the same sample provided the 7 T cell receptor beta chains below, sequenced in a study of OX40 agonist ivuxolimab in advanced cancers. Produced via immunoSEQ multiplex PCR; TCRdb's table is partial and in-frame only. The data contain tens of thousands of clones, approximately 90% of them singletons. The material sequenced was CD4+ or CD8+ T cells sorted from blood, taken in a trial of the OX40 agonist ivuxolimab. These receptors were collected from an adult with an advanced solid tumor such as melanoma, head and neck, liver or kidney cancer.

The J gene is TRBJ1-5, the V gene TRBV5-8, with TRBD1 matching 7 bases. The junction had 4 bases not matched to a gene; V was cut back by 4 bases and J by 0 bases. The CDR3 runs to 15 residues. Germline assignment: CDR1 SGHTS and CDR2 YDEGEE. The CDR3 sequence is CASSNRQGSNQPQHF. The CDR3 DNA sequence: TGTGCCAGCAGCAACCGACAGGGTAGCAATCAGCCCCAGCATTTT.

This rearrangement joins TRBV7-2 to TRBJ2-5; 9 bases agree with TRBD2. Germline CDR1 SGHTA, CDR2 FQGNSA. The CDR3 loop spans 15 amino acids. V dropped 6 bases and J dropped 7; count of bases not matched to a gene: 12. The CDR3 nucleotides are TGTGCCAGCAGTTCCGGGGGTAGCGGGGGAGTGACCCAGTACTTC. Amino acids: CASSSGGSGGVTQYF.

This clone was counted a few times. The chain links TRBV6-5 to TRBJ1-2; D is ambiguous. Per the germline V gene, CDR1 is MNHEY and CDR2 is SVGAGI. V was cut by 7 bases and J by 5 bases, with 14 bases left in between. This CDR3 is built from 13 residues. The CDR3 loop is CASTQRPGYGYTF. The CDR3 bases are TGTGCCAGCACCCAGAGGCCGGGGTATGGCTACACCTTC.

This chain uses TRBV7-2 with TRBJ1-2, with D perhaps TRBD1 (5 bases). The germline CDR1 and CDR2 sequences are SGHTA and FQGNSA. Trimming left V 2 bases short and J 5 bases short, with 12 bases between. The CDR3 spans 14 residues. Here the CDR3 DNA reads TGTGCCAGCAGCTTAAGACAGACCTATTATGGCTACACCTTC. This sequence encodes CASSLRQTYYGYTF.

This clone was seen a single time. The rearrangement uses TRBV18 and TRBJ1-2; weak D call: TRBD1 (5 bases). CDR1 and CDR2 from the germline V gene are KGHSH and LQKENI. The V and J ends lost 0 bases and 6 bases respectively, with 11 bases between them. This CDR3 region has 14 residues. CDR3 DNA sequence: TGTGCCAGCTCACCACCGGTACAGGCCAATGGCTACACCTTC. Translating it yields CASSPPVQANGYTF.

This sequence joins TRBV6-6 and TRBJ1-5; D not certain. The CDR3 extends over 16 amino acids. V gave up 6 bases and J gave up 0 bases, with 15 bases separating them. CDR1 and CDR2 from the germline V gene are MNHNY and SVGAGI (reference sequence). The CDR3 protein is CASRINIPYSNQPQHF. CDR3 sequence (DNA): TGTGCCAGCAGAATAAACATCCCCTATAGCAATCAGCCCCAGCATTTT.

The gene calls are TRBV11-2 and TRBJ2-1; 11 bases map to TRBD2. Germline loops: CDR1 SGHAT, CDR2 FQNNGV. Trimming took 1 base from V and 6 from J; bases not matched to a gene: 11. The CDR3 is made up of 18 amino acids. CDR3 DNA: TGTGCCAGCAGCTTAGGGGATTATGTGACTAGCGGGGCCAATGAGCAGTTCTTC. Its translation is CASSLGDYVTSGANEQFF. The full variable domain, its missing parts supplied by reference TRBV11-2 and TRBJ2-1, is EAGVAQSPRYKIIEKRQSVAFWCNPISGHATLYWYQQILGQGPKLLIQFQNNGVVDDSQLPKDRFSAERLKGVDSTLKIQPAKLEDSAVYLCASSLGDYVTSGANEQFFGPGTRLTVL.